This TCR beta chain was profiled in a study of cytomegalovirus exposure and HLA in healthy donors. The PCR had 60 Vbeta and 13 Jbeta primers. Authors' data handling: Unique TCR beta chains totaled some 80 million in a later count, with around 10 million of them shared. The data were produced by immunoSEQ multiplex PCR, yet TCRdb's version contains in-frame clones alone and is incomplete. V and J calls and clone size are as listed in that table; D and trimming were resolved from the DNA. The data show 150,000 to 200,000 clones, with roughly 83% seen just once and 1.6% held by the top ten. In regard to this clone: Its antigen is unknown.

Whole-study findings and limits: Some highly shared sequence variants likely arose as a pipeline artifact.

The junction had 5 bases not matched to a gene; V was cut back by 2 bases and J by 4 bases. The germline gives CDR1 SGHTA, CDR2 FQGTGA. The CDR3 has 15 residues. The specimen was PBMCs. The TCR was taken from a woman in her forties or fifties in good health and CMV-seronegative. The rearrangement joins TRBV7-3 to TRBJ2-3; 8 bases match TRBD1. CDR3: CASSLGTGGPDTQYF. As DNA, the CDR3 is TGTGCCAGCAGCTTAGGGACAGGAGGGCCAGATACGCAGTATTTT. Variable domain in full (rest from reference TRBV7-3 and TRBJ2-3): GAGVSQTPSNKVTEKGKYVELRCDPISGHTALYWYRQSLGQGPEFLIYFQGTGAADDSGLPNDRFFAVRPEGSVSTLKIQRTERGDSAVYLCASSLGTGGPDTQYFGPGTRLTVL.